Given below is one TCR beta chain in context. Its antigen is unidentified. While the first cohort had 500 to 700 subjects, the donors belonged to the separate validation cohort of about 130 subjects. The sample is drawn from a study of cytomegalovirus exposure and HLA in healthy donors. Overall study: In a later analysis, it was reported that the roughly 130 validation repertoires had been produced on the same platform as the 500 to 850 repertoires belonging to the first cohort.

Study results and caveats: There were some public TCRs occurring in many donors, but most TCR sequences were rare. Cytomegalovirus association was assigned to approximately 160 TCR beta chains.

The CDR3 totals 16 residues. Germline V gene lookup returns CDR1 MNHEY and CDR2 SVGAGI. V gave up 4 bases and J gave up 10 bases; unmatched junction bases: 14. Sequencing was performed with immunoSEQ multiplex PCR; in TCRdb, only in-frame clones are kept and a portion is missing. The sample holds 190,000 or so clones, approximately 84% seen once. Sequencing input: PBMCs. The TCR originated in a woman in her late teens or twenties in good health and CMV-seropositive. The chain has TRBV6-5 and TRBJ1-1; TRBD1 agrees at 11 bases. The CDR3 DNA follows: TGTGCCAGCAGTTCCCCCGCCGGGACAGGGGGAAATCGAGCTTTCTTT. Residues: CASSSPAGTGGNRAFF.